This passage covers 16 T cell receptor beta chains from one sample sequenced in a study of T cells in narcolepsy. Clones were read by immunoSEQ multiplex PCR, and TCRdb kept only the in-frame ones, dropping some. Of 20,000 to 25,000 clones listed, about four fifths are singletons. Sequenced sample: CD45RA- memory CD4+ T cells from PBMCs. The receptors originated from a human donor with narcolepsy.

V and J are TRBV7-2 and TRBJ2-1; 10 nucleotides agree with TRBD2. Losses at the gene ends were 3 bases for V and 8 bases for J; bases not matched to a gene: 7. From germline, CDR1 is SGHTA and CDR2 FQGNSA. CDR3 length: 15 amino acids. The CDR3 region has the DNA TGTGCCAGCAGCTTGGGGACTAGCGTTTTGGATGAGCAGTTCTTC. It encodes CASSLGTSVLDEQFF.

The gene calls are TRBV28 and TRBJ2-7, with TRBD1 matching 7 bases. This CDR3 contains 15 residues. Germline lookup yields CDR1 MDHEN and CDR2 SYDVKM. The trim removed 11 bases at V and 2 bases at J, leaving 15 bases unmatched. The CDR3 region is CAVLDRQGQPYEQYF. CDR3 DNA: TGTGCCGTCCTAGACAGACAGGGTCAACCCTACGAGCAGTACTTC.

The sample holds one count of this clone. The chain carries TRBV7-8 and TRBJ1-1; 7 nucleotides agree with TRBD1. The CDR3 sequence is 16 residues long. Looked up from germline, CDR1 is SGHVS and CDR2 is FQNEAQ. With 6 bases clipped from V and 8 bases from J, the junction kept 18 bases outside the gene matches. CDR3 coding DNA: TGTGCCAGCAGTCCCCCGGGGGACAGTCTTCGTGCGGAAGCTTTCTTT. It yields the protein CASSPPGDSLRAEAFF.

The genes are TRBV2 and TRBJ1-3; the D is unclear. Germline V gene data show CDR1 as SNHLY and CDR2 as FYNNEI. Between the trimmed V and J ends, which lost 7 bases and 0 bases, there was a span of 13 bases. The CDR3 is made up of 15 amino acids. The CDR3 DNA reads TGTGCCAGCATCCACTCACAGAACTCTGGAAACACCATATATTTT. It translates to CASIHSQNSGNTIYF.

A few counts support this clone. The genes are TRBV10-3 and TRBJ2-1; 12 bases are shared with TRBD1. The germline gives CDR1 ENHRY, CDR2 SYGVKD. V shed 6 bases and J 12 bases; nucleotides not matched to a gene: 9. This CDR3 has 14 residues. The CDR3, as DNA: TGTGCCATCAGGGGGACAGGGGGCGAGCTGGGGCAGTTCTTC. Amino acids: CAIRGTGGELGQFF.

This chain connects TRBV28 to TRBJ2-1; D perhaps matches TRBD1 (7 bases). Trimming took 2 bases from V and 8 from J, leaving 13 bases between them. Germline loops: CDR1 MDHEN, CDR2 SYDVKM. The CDR3 has 14 residues. This CDR3 is CASSLNRGGDEQFF. In nucleotides, the CDR3 is TGTGCCAGCAGTTTAAACAGGGGAGGCGATGAGCAGTTCTTC. The variable domain in full, with the rest retrieved from reference TRBV28 and TRBJ2-1, is DVKVTQSSRYLVKRTGEKVFLECVQDMDHENMFWYRQDPGLGLRLIYFSYDVKMKEKGDIPEGYSVSREKKERFSLILESASTNQTSMYLCASSLNRGGDEQFFGPGTRLTVL.

This clone was recorded a few times. The rearrangement links TRBV10-3 to TRBJ2-6; TRBD1 matches 10 bases. V shed 6 bases and J 4 bases; nucleotides not matched to a gene: 9. Germline-derived CDR1 and CDR2 are ENHRY and SYGVKD. The CDR3 has 17 residues. CDR3 nucleotide sequence: TGTGCCATCAGATCTGGACAGGGGGTTGCGGGGGCCAACGTCCTGACTTTC. Amino acids: CAIRSGQGVAGANVLTF.

This rearrangement joins TRBV27 to TRBJ2-2; 7 nucleotides align to TRBD2. This CDR3 spans 14 amino acids. The ends lost 3 bases at V and 5 bases at J; junction bases unmatched: 3. The germline CDR1 and CDR2 sequences are MNHEY and SMNVEV (reference sequence). For the CDR3, the DNA is TGTGCCAGCAGTTTTACTAGCGTTACCGGGGAGCTGTTTTTT. Translating it yields CASSFTSVTGELFF.

The chain employs TRBV18 and TRBJ2-1; 9 nucleotides match TRBD1. This CDR3 region has 15 residues. V dropped 6 bases and J dropped 5; count of bases not matched to a gene: 8. From germline, CDR1 is KGHSH and CDR2 LQKENI. CDR3 amino acids: CASSPDRGRNNEQFF. DNA of the CDR3: TGTGCCAGCTCCCCCGACAGGGGGAGGAACAATGAGCAGTTCTTC. Supplemented by reference TRBV18 and TRBJ2-1, the full variable domain reads NAGVMQNPRHLVRRRGQEARLRCSPMKGHSHVYWYRQLPEEGLKFMVYLQKENIIDESGMPKERFSAEFPKEGPSILRIQQVVRGDSAAYFCASSPDRGRNNEQFFGPGTRLTVL.

The rearrangement uses TRBV28 and TRBJ1-5; D is undetermined. V lost 3 bases and J lost 7, with 7 bases in between. Germline loops: CDR1 MDHEN, CDR2 SYDVKM. CDR3 length: 12 amino acids. The CDR3 region has the DNA TGTGCCAGCAGTTTGCCCCCCCAGCCCCAGCATTTT. It specifies CASSLPPQPQHF. Variable domain in full (rest from reference TRBV28 and TRBJ1-5): DVKVTQSSRYLVKRTGEKVFLECVQDMDHENMFWYRQDPGLGLRLIYFSYDVKMKEKGDIPEGYSVSREKKERFSLILESASTNQTSMYLCASSLPPQPQHFGDGTRLSIL.

The rearrangement links TRBV19 to TRBJ1-1, with D possibly TRBD1 on 6 matching bases. The germline V gene has CDR1 LNHDA and CDR2 SQIVND (reference sequence). The CDR3 has 15 amino acids. V lost 5 bases, J lost 8 bases, and 21 bases lay in between. This chain's CDR3 is CASSLPSAGAGEAFF. As DNA, the CDR3 is TGTGCCAGTAGTCTCCCCTCCGCAGGGGCAGGGGAAGCTTTCTTT. Variable domain in full (rest from reference TRBV19 and TRBJ1-1): DGGITQSPKYLFRKEGQNVTLSCEQNLNHDAMYWYRQDPGQGLRLIYYSQIVNDFQKGDIAEGYSVSREKKESFPLTVTSAQKNPTAFYLCASSLPSAGAGEAFFGQGTRLTVV.

The genes are TRBV9 and TRBJ2-7, with TRBD2 identical over 7 bases. The CDR3 contains 15 residues. After removal of 4 bases from V and 7 bases from J, the junction contained 14 bases not matched to a gene. Germline V gene data show CDR1 as SGDLS and CDR2 as YYNGEE. CDR3 coding DNA: TGTGCCAGCAGCTTAACTAGCGACCGAGGAGGAGAGCAGTACTTC. Its translation is CASSLTSDRGGEQYF.

This chain links TRBV20-1 with TRBJ2-5; D is ambiguous. The DNA matches TRBJ2-7 better at its end, which makes the J call doubtful. The CDR3 consists of 11 residues. Germline V gene lookup returns CDR1 DFQATT and CDR2 SNEGSKA (reference sequence). This CDR3 is CSAPDPYEQYF. The DNA of the CDR3 is TGCAGTGCTCCAGACCCCTACGAGCAGTACTTC.

The gene calls are TRBV18 and TRBJ2-1; possible D gene TRBD2, 5 bases. In germline, CDR1 is KGHSH, CDR2 LQKENI. CDR3 size: 18 residues. Between the trimmed V and J ends, which lost 3 bases and 6 bases, there was a span of 24 bases. The CDR3 DNA follows: TGTGCCAGCTCACCCCCCCTCGGCGGTGGGAGACTCGGCAATGAGCAGTTCTTC. Protein product: CASSPPLGGGRLGNEQFF.

The rearrangement joins TRBV29-1 to TRBJ1-2; a possible D gene is TRBD1 (6 bases). Germline lookup yields CDR1 SQVTM and CDR2 ANQGSEA. V shed 4 bases and J shed 3 bases, with 18 bases lying between them. CDR3 size: 15 residues. The CDR3 coding sequence is TGCAGCGTTGGGGGGACACACCGTAATGACTATGGCTACACCTTC. Translating it yields CSVGGTHRNDYGYTF.

This clone occurred a few times. The CDR3 is CASSPRDAGIRRETQYF. The CDR3 DNA follows: TGTGCCAGCAGTCCCCGGGACGCAGGGATAAGACGAGAGACCCAGTACTTC. The chain links TRBV7-2 to TRBJ2-5; perhaps D is TRBD1 or TRBD2 (5 bases each). Between the trimmed V and J ends, which lost 6 bases and 4 bases, there was a span of 24 bases. Germline-derived CDR1 and CDR2 are SGHTA and FQGNSA. CDR3 length equals 17 residues.